What follows are 20 T cell receptor beta chains derived from one specimen sequenced in a study of cytomegalovirus exposure and HLA in healthy donors. The PCR had 60 Vbeta and 13 Jbeta primers. Some clones are missing from TCRdb's copy, which holds only in-frame ones; the method was immunoSEQ multiplex PCR. There are 150,000 or so clones in the sample; around 79% occur only once, and about 3.7% lies in the top ten. Sequencing was done on a sample of PBMCs. Every receptor here comes from a male donor in good health and CMV-seronegative.

The chain uses TRBV5-1 and TRBJ2-2, with TRBD1 matching over 8 bases. The CDR3 has 18 amino acids. Germline values: CDR1 SGHRS, CDR2 YFSETQ. V shed 5 bases and J 4 bases; nucleotides not matched to a gene: 16. For the CDR3, the DNA is TGCGCCAGCAGTCGTGGGACAGGCTTCCTAGATTCCACCGGGGAGCTGTTTTTT. This sequence encodes CASSRGTGFLDSTGELFF.

The V and J genes are TRBV4-1 and TRBJ2-7; the match to TRBD1 covers 9 bases. V lost 0 bases and J lost 6; bases outside the gene matches: 9. From germline, CDR1 is MGHRA and CDR2 YSYEKL. CDR3 length: 16 amino acids. This CDR3 reads CASSQDTGTGTFEQYF. As DNA, the CDR3 is TGCGCCAGCAGCCAAGACACCGGGACAGGGACTTTCGAGCAGTACTTC.

The rearrangement joins TRBV6-1 to TRBJ2-7; perhaps TRBD2 as D (6 bases). CDR1 and CDR2 (germline): MNHNS, SASEGT. There are 14 residues in the CDR3. Trimming left V 11 bases short and J 1 base short, with 18 bases between. CDR3 amino acids: CAVPRDFNSYEQYF. CDR3 coding DNA: TGTGCCGTACCCCGGGACTTCAATTCCTACGAGCAGTACTTC.

The chain couples TRBV18 to TRBJ1-4; possibly TRBD1 for D (5 bases). V was trimmed by 6 bases and J by 7 bases, leaving 12 bases between them. The germline gives CDR1 KGHSH, CDR2 LQKENI. This CDR3 spans 13 amino acids. The CDR3 loop is CASSSTGTEKLFF. The CDR3 DNA reads as TGTGCCAGCTCCTCCACAGGAACTGAAAAACTGTTTTTT. Looking up the rest from reference TRBV18 and TRBJ1-4 gives the full variable domain: NAGVMQNPRHLVRRRGQEARLRCSPMKGHSHVYWYRQLPEEGLKFMVYLQKENIIDESGMPKERFSAEFPKEGPSILRIQQVVRGDSAAYFCASSSTGTEKLFFGSGTQLSVL.

J is TRBJ2-1 and V is TRBV27; TRBD2 matches 9 bases. This CDR3 has 18 residues. CDR1 is MNHEY, CDR2 SMNVEV, per germline (reference sequence). V gave up 2 bases and J gave up 0 bases; unmatched junction bases: 8. The CDR3 nucleotides are TGTGCCAGCAGTTTAGTCTCCTTGACTAGCGGCTCCTACAATGAGCAGTTCTTC. Translating gives CASSLVSLTSGSYNEQFF.

This clone was seen a handful of times. The same CDR3 also results from other DNA sequences found in this sample. The chain joins TRBV29-1 to TRBJ1-1; 8 nucleotides agree with TRBD1. The germline V gene encodes CDR1 SQVTM and CDR2 ANQGSEA. The CDR3 covers 13 residues. Trimming at V came to 5 bases and at J to 4 bases, leaving 6 bases not matched to a gene. DNA for the CDR3: TGCAGCGTTCGGACAGGGTTGCGCACTGAAGCTTTCTTT. Its protein product is CSVRTGLRTEAFF.

The chain couples TRBV27 to TRBJ1-2; 7 bases are a match to TRBD1. The CDR3 covers 12 residues. The V and J ends lost 8 bases and 6 bases, in that order; junction bases with no gene match: 6. From germline, CDR1 is MNHEY and CDR2 SMNVEV (reference sequence). The CDR3 region is CASGTGVDGYTF. The DNA for the CDR3 is TGTGCCAGCGGTACAGGGGTGGATGGCTACACCTTC.

This clone was seen a single time. The CDR3 loop reads CASSKGQLTDTQYF. The DNA for the CDR3 is TGCGCCAGCAGCAAGGGACAGCTCACAGATACGCAGTATTTT. This chain uses TRBV4-3 with TRBJ2-3; 7 bases fit TRBD1. In germline, CDR1 is LGHNA, CDR2 YSLEER. V gave up 5 bases and J gave up 2 bases; unmatched junction bases: 4. The CDR3 runs 14 residues.

This chain uses TRBV7-9 with TRBJ1-2; D might be TRBD1 (6 bases). V lost 2 bases to trimming and J lost 4 bases, with 14 bases between them. Germline values: CDR1 SEHNR, CDR2 FQNEAQ (reference sequence). The CDR3 is made up of 15 amino acids. The CDR3 spells CASSLTQGLTYGYTF. The CDR3 coding sequence is TGTGCCAGCAGCTTAACCCAGGGGCTTACCTATGGCTACACCTTC. Using reference TRBV7-9 and TRBJ1-2 for the parts outside the CDR3, the full variable domain is DTGVSQNPRHKITKRGQNVTFRCDPISEHNRLYWYRQTLGQGPEFLTYFQNEAQLEKSRLLSDRFSAERPKGSFSTLEIQRTEQGDSAMYLCASSLTQGLTYGYTFGSGTRLTVV.

The table lists this clone with a few counts. The V and J genes are TRBV5-1 and TRBJ2-1, with 12 bases matching TRBD2. V lost 3 bases and J lost 6; bases outside the gene matches: 7. The CDR3 totals 16 residues. Germline V gives CDR1 SGHRS, CDR2 YFSETQ. CDR3 in amino acids: CASSYSWTSGANEQFF. In DNA form, the CDR3 reads TGCGCCAGCAGCTATTCCTGGACTAGCGGGGCCAATGAGCAGTTCTTC.

This clone was seen a single time. This sequence joins TRBV11-2 and TRBJ1-1; no definite D call. This CDR3 contains 14 residues. Germline V gene lookup returns CDR1 SGHAT and CDR2 FQNNGV. Trimming shortened V by 6 bases and J by 4 bases, and 15 bases separated the two germline ends. CDR3 residues: CASRFNDRGTEAFF. The CDR3 region has the DNA TGTGCCAGCAGGTTTAATGATCGGGGCACTGAAGCTTTCTTT.

This clone was seen once. The chain couples TRBV4-2 to TRBJ2-5; D is ambiguous. Germline CDR1 is LGHNA and CDR2 is YNFKEQ. This CDR3 has 14 residues. V lost 4 bases and J lost 3, with 12 bases in between. This CDR3 is CASSPLLAEETQYF. The CDR3 DNA is TGTGCCAGCAGCCCCCTTTTGGCCGAAGAGACCCAGTACTTC.

The chain links TRBV10-3 to TRBJ1-2; D may be TRBD1 (6 bases). Germline CDR1 and CDR2: ENHRY and SYGVKD. The CDR3 runs to 15 residues. The ends were cut back, 3 bases at V and 2 bases at J, with 13 bases in the middle. CDR3 loop: CAISDLRTANYGYTF. DNA of the CDR3: TGTGCCATCAGTGATCTCAGGACAGCCAACTATGGCTACACCTTC.

This clone has only one observation. The chain uses TRBV12-5 and TRBJ2-5, with no clear D. This CDR3 region has 15 residues. Trimming removed 0 bases at V and 0 bases at J, with 8 bases between. The germline V gene has CDR1 LGHNT and CDR2 FRNRAP. The chain's CDR3 is CASGLVGQYQETQYF. CDR3 nucleotides: TGTGCTAGTGGTTTGGTTGGGCAGTACCAAGAGACCCAGTACTTC.

The chain has TRBV27 and TRBJ2-1; 14 bases agree with TRBD2. The CDR3 spans 18 residues. V trimming: 2 bases; J trimming: 6 bases; junction bases outside the gene matches: 9. Germline CDR1 is MNHEY and CDR2 is SMNVEV (reference sequence). CDR3 region: CASSLDFGTSGSFNEQFF. The CDR3 DNA reads TGTGCCAGCAGTTTAGATTTTGGGACTAGCGGGAGCTTCAATGAGCAGTTCTTC.

The chain couples TRBV7-8 to TRBJ2-7, with 8 bases identical to TRBD1. This CDR3 is 14 amino acids long. CDR1 is SGHVS, CDR2 FQNEAQ, per germline. The V and J ends lost 5 bases and 3 bases, in that order; junction bases with no gene match: 6. For the CDR3, the DNA is TGTGCCAGCAGCCACGGACAGGGCTTCTACGAGCAGTACTTC. It translates to CASSHGQGFYEQYF.

The V call is TRBV18, the J call TRBJ1-1; 7 nucleotides line up with TRBD1. CDR3 length: 15 residues. J gave up 2 bases and V 6 bases, and 9 bases lay outside the gene matches. In germline, CDR1 is KGHSH, CDR2 LQKENI. This CDR3 reads CASSHLDRSNTEAFF. In nucleotides, the CDR3 is TGTGCCAGCTCCCACCTGGACAGGTCAAACACTGAAGCTTTCTTT.

The chain carries TRBV19 and TRBJ1-1; no clear D. V lost 3 bases and J lost 8, with 19 bases in between. The length of the CDR3 is 15 residues. The germline CDR1 and CDR2 sequences are LNHDA and SQIVND (reference sequence). CDR3 sequence (DNA): TGTGCCAGTAGTATCCTCGGTGTGGGCGCCTTAGAAGCTTTCTTT. It specifies CASSILGVGALEAFF.

V gene TRBV27 combines with J gene TRBJ2-1, with 10 bases lining up with TRBD2. The V and J ends lost 8 bases and 3 bases, in that order; junction bases with no gene match: 7. Germline CDR1 is MNHEY and CDR2 is SMNVEV (reference sequence). The CDR3 extends over 15 amino acids. The CDR3 sequence: CASYGLAENYNEQFF. CDR3 coding DNA: TGTGCCAGCTATGGACTAGCGGAGAACTACAATGAGCAGTTCTTC.

The chain recombines TRBV19 with TRBJ1-5; 7 bases are a match to TRBD1. The germline gives CDR1 LNHDA, CDR2 SQIVND (reference sequence). After removal of 9 bases from V and 2 bases from J, the junction contained 4 bases not matched to a gene. There are 13 residues in the CDR3. CDR3 in amino acids: CASLGQGNQPQHF. The CDR3 nucleotides read TGTGCCAGCCTCGGACAGGGCAATCAGCCCCAGCATTTT.